These T cell receptor beta chains were read from a single sample in a study of beta chain features in type 1 diabetes. Assay: immunoSEQ multiplex PCR; the TCRdb copy retains only in-frame clones and omits some. The sample holds 150,000 to 190,000 clones, 9% to 12% seen once. Sequencing was performed on central memory CD4+ T cells from blood. The receptor source for this set is a man younger than 45 with type 1 diabetes. Each CDR3 is given with its conserved first and last residue. The D gene is left open where the match is weak. Size is omitted from some rows. Given values are once, few, many or a class for expanded clones.

few | TRBJ2-1 | NA | TRBV5-1 | CASSVDLYEQFF | TGCGCCAGCAGCGTAGATCTTTATGAGCAGTTCTTC
NA | TRBJ1-5 | NA | TRBV6-1 | CASSERGDIGNQPQHF | TGTGCCAGCAGTGAACGGGGGGACATTGGCAATCAGCCCCAGCATTTT
few | TRBJ1-2 | TRBD1 | TRBV7-2 | CASSRDRGPNYGYTF | TGTGCCAGCAGTCGCGACAGGGGACCTAACTATGGCTACACCTTC
few | TRBJ2-7 | TRBD2 | TRBV5-4 | CASSPGSGRQYEQYF | TGTGCCAGCAGCCCGGGTAGCGGGAGGCAATACGAGCAGTACTTC
few | TRBJ2-2 | NA | TRBV27 | CASSLPYTGELFF | TGTGCCAGCAGTTTACCCTACACCGGGGAGCTGTTTTTT
few | TRBJ1-1 | NA | TRBV14 | CASSRTVRNTEAFF | TGTGCCAGCAGCCGGACAGTTCGGAACACTGAAGCTTTCTTT
few | TRBJ2-1 | TRBD2 | TRBV5-1 | CASSGEGGPYNEQFF | TGCGCCAGCAGTGGTGAGGGAGGGCCCTACAATGAGCAGTTCTTC
NA | TRBJ2-3 | NA | TRBV2 | CASSEGTEITDTQYF | TGTGCCAGCAGTGAAGGGACAGAAATCACAGATACGCAGTATTTT
NA | TRBJ2-1 | NA | TRBV6-5 | CASRILALSYNEQFF | TGTGCCAGCAGAATCCTAGCGCTCAGCTACAATGAGCAGTTCTTC
NA | TRBJ1-1 | NA | TRBV7-2 | CASSEYTEAFF | TGTGCCAGCAGCGAGTACACTGAAGCTTTCTTT
NA | TRBJ1-2 | NA | TRBV5-4 | CASSQTENGYTF | TGTGCCAGCAGCCAGACAGAGAATGGCTACACCTTC
few | TRBJ2-7 | NA | TRBV7-9 | CASSSGQQQYF | TGTGCCAGCAGCTCCGGACAGCAGCAGTACTTC
few | TRBJ2-7 | TRBD1 | TRBV5-4 | CASSSGQGIPYEQYF | TGTGCCAGCAGCTCGGGACAGGGGATCCCCTACGAGCAGTACTTC
few | TRBJ2-7 | NA | TRBV18 | CASSPDSTYEQYF | TGTGCCAGCTCGCCGGACAGCACCTACGAGCAGTACTTC
NA | TRBJ1-1 | NA | TRBV2 | CASSDHSFNTEAFF | TGTGCCAGCAGTGATCACAGTTTTAACACTGAAGCTTTCTTT
NA | TRBJ1-1 | NA | TRBV19 | CASSIVSNTEAFF | TGTGCCAGTAGTATCGTCTCGAACACTGAAGCTTTCTTT
NA | TRBJ2-3 | NA | TRBV25-1 | CASSELGRSDTQYF | TGTGCCAGCAGTGAGCTCGGGAGATCAGATACGCAGTATTTT
NA | TRBJ2-5 | TRBD2 | TRBV4-2 | CASSQGGTSGEETQYF | TGTGCCAGCAGCCAAGGGGGGACTAGCGGGGAAGAGACCCAGTACTTC
NA | TRBJ2-3 | TRBD2 | TRBV5-4 | CASSLALAEDTQYF | TGTGCCAGCAGCTTGGCTCTAGCGGAAGATACGCAGTATTTT
few | TRBJ2-1 | TRBD2 | TRBV5-1 | CASSLGLAGGASSYNEQFF | TGCGCCAGCAGCTTAGGACTAGCGGGAGGAGCGAGCTCCTACAATGAGCAGTTCTTC
NA | TRBJ1-2 | TRBD1 | TRBV18 | CASSPSRGRDGYTF | TGTGCCAGCTCACCATCCAGGGGGCGGGATGGCTACACCTTC
few | TRBJ1-2 | NA | TRBV15 | CATSRDVVGRGYTF | TGTGCCACCAGCAGAGATGTGGTGGGGAGGGGCTACACCTTC
few | TRBJ2-7 | NA | TRBV7-9 | CASSLAGSYEQYF | TGTGCCAGCAGCTTAGCGGGCAGCTACGAGCAGTACTTC
few | TRBJ1-1 | NA | TRBV5-1 | CASRRQSTSSEAFF | TGCGCCAGCAGACGACAGTCAACGTCTTCTGAAGCTTTCTTT
few | TRBJ2-7 | NA | TRBV5-1 | CASGTDTYEQYF | TGCGCCAGCGGAACTGACACCTACGAGCAGTACTTC
few | TRBJ2-5 | TRBD1 | TRBV9 | CASSAGQGETQYF | TGTGCCAGCAGCGCCGGACAGGGAGAGACCCAGTACTTC
few | TRBJ1-1 | NA | TRBV19 | CASFLRGSGTEAFF | TGTGCCAGTTTTCTTCGGGGATCAGGCACTGAAGCTTTCTTT
few | TRBJ2-1 | TRBD2 | TRBV5-1 | CASSLSGTGANEQFF | TGCGCCAGCAGCCTTAGCGGGACCGGGGCTAATGAGCAGTTCTTC
few | TRBJ2-7 | NA | TRBV7-2 | CASSPWASASYEQYF | TGTGCCAGCAGCCCATGGGCTAGCGCCTCCTACGAGCAGTACTTC
NA | TRBJ2-1 | TRBD2 | TRBV7-9 | CASTLAELYNEQFF | TGTGCCAGCACCCTAGCGGAGCTTTACAATGAGCAGTTCTTC
NA | TRBJ2-3 | TRBD1 | TRBV25-1 | CASSELGTGGTDTQYF | TGTGCCAGCAGTGAATTAGGGACAGGGGGGACAGATACGCAGTATTTT
NA | TRBJ2-1 | TRBD2 | TRBV29-1 | CSVAGAGGFYNEQFF | TGCAGCGTTGCAGGAGCGGGAGGGTTTTACAATGAGCAGTTCTTC
few | TRBJ2-7 | NA | TRBV19 | CASSIALTTDYEQYF | TGTGCCAGTAGTATAGCTTTGACTACCGACTACGAGCAGTACTTC
NA | TRBJ2-7 | TRBD2 | TRBV6-6 | CASRRTRGSYEQYF | TGTGCCAGCAGGCGGACTAGGGGATCCTACGAGCAGTACTTC
few | TRBJ1-4 | NA | TRBV7-2 | CASSRDRHEELFF | TGTGCCAGCAGCCGCGACCGCCATGAGGAACTGTTTTTT
NA | TRBJ2-1 | NA | TRBV7-8 | CASSLERRLPVREQFF | TGTGCCAGCAGCTTAGAAAGGAGACTACCTGTCCGTGAGCAGTTCTTC
NA | TRBJ1-2 | NA | TRBV28 | CATVKEGRIAGYTF | TGTGCCACCGTCAAGGAAGGTCGTATAGCAGGCTACACCTTC
NA | TRBJ2-2 | NA | TRBV30 | CAWKEAEYTGELFF | TGTGCCTGGAAGGAGGCAGAATACACCGGGGAGCTGTTTTTT
few | TRBJ1-3 | NA | TRBV28 | CASSLEGNTIYF | TGTGCCAGCAGTTTGGAGGGAAACACCATATATTTT
few | TRBJ2-3 | NA | TRBV5-1 | CASSQVLTSTDTQYF | TGCGCCAGCAGCCAGGTCCTGACCAGCACAGATACGCAGTATTTT
NA | TRBJ2-6 | TRBD2 | TRBV7-2 | CASSLLAGTSGANVLTF | TGTGCCAGCAGCTTACTAGCGGGGACCTCTGGGGCCAACGTCCTGACTTTC
NA | TRBJ2-7 | TRBD1 | TRBV2 | CASSARQGASYEQYF | TGTGCCAGCAGTGCCAGACAGGGGGCTTCCTACGAGCAGTACTTC
few | TRBJ2-1 | TRBD2 | TRBV2 | CASSVSGTYNEQFF | TGTGCCAGCAGCGTTAGCGGGACTTACAATGAGCAGTTCTTC
few | TRBJ2-3 | TRBD1 | TRBV7-3 | CASSPGQSTDTQYF | TGTGCCAGCAGCCCGGGACAGAGCACAGATACGCAGTATTTT
NA | TRBJ2-5 | NA | TRBV5-1 | CASSFRGGQETQYF | TGCGCCAGCAGCTTCAGAGGGGGCCAAGAGACCCAGTACTTC
NA | TRBJ1-2 | TRBD1 | TRBV6-5 | CASSYTGTGAYGYTF | TGTGCCAGCAGTTACACCGGGACAGGCGCATATGGCTACACCTTC
few | TRBJ2-5 | TRBD2 | TRBV11-2 | CASKSSGLAGGTQYF | TGTGCCAGCAAAAGCTCAGGACTAGCGGGGGGGACCCAGTACTTC
few | TRBJ2-5 | TRBD1 | TRBV2 | CAEKQGASGETQYF | TGTGCCGAAAAGCAGGGGGCATCGGGAGAGACCCAGTACTTC
many | TRBJ2-7 | TRBD1 | TRBV7-9 | CASSLGQGTAHRYEQYF | TGTGCCAGCAGCCTAGGGCAAGGGACAGCGCATCGTTACGAGCAGTACTTC
NA | TRBJ2-7 | TRBD1 | TRBV14 | CASSPRTGGYEQYF | TGTGCCAGCAGCCCCCGGACAGGGGGTTACGAGCAGTACTTC
NA | TRBJ2-2 | TRBD2 | TRBV15 | CATSVPGLAVPGELFF | TGTGCCACCAGCGTGCCGGGACTAGCGGTTCCCGGGGAGCTGTTTTTT
NA | TRBJ2-1 | NA | TRBV7-9 | CASSSLALFLDEQFF | TGTGCCAGCAGCTCTTTAGCGCTTTTCTTGGATGAGCAGTTCTTC
NA | TRBJ1-2 | NA | TRBV29-1 | CSVYNPRANYGYTF | TGCAGCGTTTACAACCCTCGGGCTAACTATGGCTACACCTTC
few | TRBJ2-7 | TRBD2 | TRBV5-1 | CASSLAQREFYEQYF | TGCGCCAGCAGCTTGGCCCAGCGGGAGTTCTACGAGCAGTACTTC